The clone carrying this T cell receptor (beta chain) has at least ten counts. CDR1 is SQVTM, CDR2 ANQGSEA, per germline. The CDR3 spans 12 residues. Deletions cut 4 bases from V and 6 bases from J, with 11 bases between. For the second PCR, which ran for about 7 to 11 cycles, a sample-barcoded 5' primer and a J-beta primer mix were used. TCRdb used MiXCR to reprocess the 5' RACE reads, holding one entry per CDR3 protein. The data contain 650,000 to 700,000 distinct CDR3 sequences, 52% of them singletons. This sample is drawn from a study of blood T cells in healthy people across ages. The source is a woman older than 75 in good health. V gene TRBV29-1 combines with J gene TRBJ2-3; D call uncertain. Material for sequencing was blood. The CDR3 DNA reads as TGCAGCGTTGTAGGGATGTCCGATACGCAGTATTTT. It specifies CSVVGMSDTQYF.